Listed here are 18 T cell receptor beta chains from one sample, sequenced in a study of shared clonotypes between healthy human individuals. Profiled with immunoSEQ multiplex PCR; TCRdb holds only in-frame clones, not every one. The sample records over 850,000 clones, roughly 74% being singletons. The sample taken for sequencing was memory CD4+ T cells from PBMCs. Described subset: CD45RA-negative fraction. All receptors come from a man between 18 and 29 years old in good health. Some clones in this sample may be carry-over from other donors' samples.

V is TRBV5-1 and J is TRBJ1-5; no reliable D call. Trimming removed 0 bases at V and 8 bases at J, with 9 bases between. This CDR3 is built from 13 residues. Germline assignment: CDR1 SGHRS and CDR2 YFSETQ. CDR3 amino acids: CASSLAEGKPQHF. The CDR3 DNA reads as TGCGCCAGCAGCTTGGCCGAGGGCAAGCCCCAGCATTTT.

The rearrangement uses TRBV4-2 and TRBJ1-1; D gene unclear. CDR1 LGHNA and CDR2 YNFKEQ come from the germline V gene. Trimming removed 3 bases at V and 7 bases at J, with 21 bases between. CDR3 length: 16 residues. CDR3 amino acids: CASSHVNQGLRGEAFF. The CDR3 DNA sequence: TGTGCCAGCAGCCACGTTAACCAAGGACTCCGGGGTGAAGCTTTCTTT.

The chain joins TRBV5-1 to TRBJ2-7; 9 positions agree with TRBD2. The length of the CDR3 is 17 residues. J lost 0 bases, V lost 5 bases, and 12 bases had no gene match. The germline V gene has CDR1 SGHRS and CDR2 YFSETQ. The CDR3 loop is CASRNWGLAENSYEQYF. Written as DNA, the CDR3 is TGCGCCAGCAGAAACTGGGGACTAGCTGAAAACTCCTACGAGCAGTACTTC.

In this sample, this clone turned up a few times. This CDR3 is CASSVGTASYGYTF. The CDR3 DNA sequence: TGTGCCAGCAGCGTAGGGACAGCTTCCTATGGCTACACCTTC. The chain uses TRBV9 and TRBJ1-2; the D gene is possibly TRBD1 (6 bases). Germline V gene lookup returns CDR1 SGDLS and CDR2 YYNGEE. Trimming took 0 bases from V and 4 from J, leaving 10 bases between them. This CDR3 comprises 14 residues.

This clone showed up just once. The chain uses TRBV27 and TRBJ1-2; D is possibly TRBD1 (5 bases). Germline CDR1 MNHEY, CDR2 SMNVEV (reference sequence). This CDR3 has 13 residues. V was trimmed by 6 bases and J by 5 bases, leaving 13 bases between them. The CDR3 is CASRGTGTYGYTF. The CDR3 nucleotides are TGTGCCAGCAGGGGGACGGGAACTTATGGCTACACCTTC.

This clone was counted many times. The chain uses TRBV18 and TRBJ2-7; 10 nucleotides line up with TRBD1. The CDR3 is made up of 15 amino acids. The V gene's germline CDR1 is KGHSH and CDR2 LQKENI. V lost 3 bases and J lost 2; bases outside the gene matches: 4. Here the CDR3 DNA reads TGTGCCAGCTCACCCTACGGGACAGGGGCCTACGAGCAGTACTTC. Its protein product is CASSPYGTGAYEQYF. The full variable domain, its missing parts supplied by reference TRBV18 and TRBJ2-7, is NAGVMQNPRHLVRRRGQEARLRCSPMKGHSHVYWYRQLPEEGLKFMVYLQKENIIDESGMPKERFSAEFPKEGPSILRIQQVVRGDSAAYFCASSPYGTGAYEQYFGPGTRLTVT.

The chain joins TRBV5-1 to TRBJ2-3; D unresolved. Between the trimmed V and J ends, which lost 4 bases and 3 bases, there was a span of 9 bases. The CDR3 is 13 residues long. The germline gives CDR1 SGHRS, CDR2 YFSETQ. The chain's CDR3 is CASSATFTDTQYF. DNA of the CDR3: TGCGCCAGCAGCGCGACCTTTACAGATACGCAGTATTTT.

The chain combines TRBV28 with TRBJ1-5; 9 bases are a match to TRBD1. The CDR3 has 14 amino acids. After removal of 9 bases from V and 5 bases from J, the junction contained 8 bases not matched to a gene. Germline V gene data show CDR1 as MDHEN and CDR2 as SYDVKM. The CDR3 coding sequence is TGTGCCAGTAGGACAGGGGTAATTCATCAGCCCCAGCATTTT. Translated: CASRTGVIHQPQHF.

The V and J genes are TRBV7-2 and TRBJ1-1, with a tentative D call TRBD1 (5 bases). CDR1 is SGHTA and CDR2 is FQGNSA in the germline V gene. V lost 5 bases, J lost 4 bases, and 17 bases lay in between. The CDR3 length is 15 residues. CDR3 residues: CASSEGRGRGTEAFF. The CDR3 coding sequence is TGTGCCAGCAGCGAAGGGAGGGGACGGGGCACTGAAGCTTTCTTT.

This chain connects TRBV18 to TRBJ2-3, with 12 nucleotides matching TRBD2. Germline CDR1 is KGHSH and CDR2 is LQKENI. V was pared by 4 bases and J by 0 bases, with 2 bases of the junction left unmatched. This CDR3 has 16 amino acids. This CDR3 reads CASSLGTSGSTDTQYF. DNA of the CDR3: TGTGCCAGCTCACTCGGGACTAGCGGGAGCACAGATACGCAGTATTTT. The full variable domain, completed using reference TRBV18 and TRBJ2-3, is NAGVMQNPRHLVRRRGQEARLRCSPMKGHSHVYWYRQLPEEGLKFMVYLQKENIIDESGMPKERFSAEFPKEGPSILRIQQVVRGDSAAYFCASSLGTSGSTDTQYFGPGTRLTVL.

Only one count was recorded for this clone. This sequence joins TRBV4-2 and TRBJ1-2; no firm D call. The CDR3 covers 14 residues. CDR1 is LGHNA, CDR2 YNFKEQ, per germline. V lost 1 base to trimming and J lost 1 base, with 7 bases between them. CDR3 DNA: TGTGCCAGCAGCCAAGGACTGTATAACTATGGCTACACCTTC. This gives the protein CASSQGLYNYGYTF.

The chain employs TRBV28 and TRBJ1-2; a possible D gene is TRBD1 (5 bases). Trimming removed 3 bases from V and 7 bases from J, with 15 bases in between. The V gene's germline CDR1 is MDHEN and CDR2 SYDVKM. This CDR3 spans 14 amino acids. The CDR3 region is CASSFRGAFGGYTF. As DNA, the CDR3 is TGTGCCAGCAGTTTCCGGGGCGCCTTCGGTGGCTACACCTTC.

CDR3 protein: CAISASPMNTEAFF. CDR3 DNA sequence: TGTGCCATCAGTGCGTCCCCCATGAACACTGAAGCTTTCTTT. The rearrangement links TRBV10-3 to TRBJ1-1; D is uncertain. This CDR3 region has 14 residues. The germline gives CDR1 ENHRY, CDR2 SYGVKD. V shed 4 bases and J shed 0 bases, with 9 bases lying between them.

This clone has just a few counts. V and J are TRBV7-2 and TRBJ2-1; 9 bases agree with TRBD2. The V gene's germline CDR1 is SGHTA and CDR2 FQGNSA. J gave up 12 bases and V 6 bases, and 21 bases lay outside the gene matches. The CDR3 spans 17 residues. The CDR3 spells CASRSLRAGGPARGQFF. CDR3 sequence (DNA): TGTGCCAGCAGGTCCCTCAGGGCGGGAGGGCCAGCCCGGGGGCAGTTCTTC.

This chain links TRBV28 with TRBJ1-2; 8 bases are a match to TRBD1. In germline, CDR1 is MDHEN, CDR2 SYDVKM. V shed 6 bases, J shed 8 bases, and the junction held 5 bases outside the gene matches. The CDR3 runs to 12 residues. CDR3 sequence reads: CASSRGPRGYTF. CDR3 DNA sequence: TGTGCCAGCAGCAGGGGGCCACGAGGCTACACCTTC.

The V call is TRBV6-1, the J call TRBJ2-6; maybe TRBD1 (5 bases). Germline V gives CDR1 MNHNS, CDR2 SASEGT. This CDR3 has 16 amino acids. Trimming removed 0 bases at V and 3 bases at J, with 9 bases between. CDR3 in amino acids: CASSEALGLGANVLTF. CDR3 nucleotide sequence: TGTGCCAGCAGTGAAGCTTTGGGGCTTGGGGCCAACGTCCTGACTTTC.

CDR3 sequence reads: CAWGTGNYGYTF. CDR3 coding DNA: TGTGCCTGGGGGACAGGGAACTATGGCTACACCTTC. The rearrangement uses TRBV30 and TRBJ1-2, with 9 positions matching TRBD1. V lost 5 bases and J lost 2; bases outside the gene matches: 0. CDR3 length: 12 amino acids. Germline V CDR1 and CDR2: GTSNPN, SVGIG (reference sequence). The full variable domain, in which reference TRBV30 and TRBJ1-2 provide the parts outside the CDR3, is SQTIHQWPATLVQPVGSPLSLECTVEGTSNPNLYWYRQAAGRGLQLLFYSVGIGQISSEVPQNLSASRPQDRQFILSSKKLLLSDSGFYLCAWGTGNYGYTFGSGTRLTVV.

V and J are TRBV7-2 and TRBJ1-5; D gene ambiguous. The CDR3 has 14 amino acids. V shed 5 bases and J shed 0 bases, with 8 bases lying between them. CDR1 SGHTA and CDR2 FQGNSA come from the germline V gene. The CDR3 sequence is CASSAVLSNQPQHF. The CDR3 region has the DNA TGTGCCAGCAGCGCAGTCCTTAGCAATCAGCCCCAGCATTTT.